This T cell receptor beta chain appears in the sequencing data of a study of blood T cells in healthy people across ages. The second PCR ran about 6 to 12 cycles with a sample-barcoded 5' primer and J-beta primers. One entry per CDR3 protein, called by TCRdb with MiXCR from the 5' RACE reads. The sample includes around 320,000 distinct CDR3 sequences, 25% to 30% of them seen just once. V was clipped by 8 bases and J by 6 bases; unmatched bases: 7. The CDR3 is made up of 13 amino acids. The clonotype was recovered from a woman in her 70s in good health. Sequencing was performed on blood. The rearrangement links TRBV12-3 or TRBV12-4 to TRBJ2-3; TRBD2 matches 8 bases. This CDR3 is CASSIAGMDTQYF. The CDR3 coding sequence is TGTGCCAGCTCGATAGCGGGGATGGATACGCAGTATTTT.